Detailed here is one T cell receptor (beta chain). This CDR3 comprises 16 residues. V dropped 0 bases and J dropped 0; count of bases not matched to a gene: 5. The germline V gene has CDR1 SGHNT and CDR2 YYREEE (reference sequence). The data are from a study of T-cell memory formation after mild COVID-19. Each CDR3 protein is one row after TCRdb ran MiXCR on the 5' RACE reads. This sample carries approximately 89,000 distinct CDR3 sequences, 20% to 30% of them seen once, and the ten largest clones take roughly 40%. Sequencing input: PBMCs or a T cell subset sorted from them (not recorded which). This chain links TRBV5-4 with TRBJ2-7, with 8 positions matching TRBD2. The origin of this receptor is a man in his late teens or twenties who had mild COVID-19 (a few samples of this study predate the infection). Cell type and time point are not known. CDR3 amino acids: CASSLAGAGGSYEQYV. CDR3 nucleotides: TGTGCCAGCAGCTTGGCGGGGGCGGGGGGCTCCTACGAGCAGTACGTC.